One and the same sample provided the 15 T cell receptor beta chains below, sequenced in a study of blood T cell repertoires in COVID-19 (dated by TCRdb to the early 2020s). Library construction relied on the immunoSEQ multiplex PCR assay. This immuneACCESS table, as held by TCRdb, lists in-frame sequences with V and J called but not all clones. Of the missing ones, under half trace to an unresolved V gene in checked studies; the others have no known cause. Counted in this sample were 100,000 to 110,000 clones; approximately 86% of them appeared once. The top ten constitute around 15% of the sample. Sequenced: peripheral blood. These receptors were taken from a man aged 50 to 60 with active or convalescent COVID-19.

The rearrangement joins TRBV24-1 to TRBJ2-1; a possible D gene is TRBD2 (6 bases). The germline V gene encodes CDR1 KGHDR and CDR2 SFDVKD. The CDR3 contains 15 residues. Deletions cut 3 bases from V and 6 bases from J, with 14 bases between. The CDR3 is CATSDDREYSNEQFF. CDR3 DNA: TGTGCCACCAGTGATGACCGGGAGTACAGCAATGAGCAGTTCTTC.

Here the CDR3 reads CASSLPGKNTGELFF. DNA for the CDR3: TGTGCCAGCAGCCTCCCCGGGAAGAACACCGGGGAGCTGTTTTTT. The chain is built from TRBV5-4 and TRBJ2-2, with D possibly TRBD2 on 5 matching bases. Germline CDR1 reads SGHNT; CDR2 reads YYREEE (reference sequence). The CDR3 loop spans 15 amino acids. V shed 4 bases and J shed 1 base, with 11 bases lying between them.

The chain recombines TRBV27 with TRBJ2-3; 8 bases are shared with TRBD1. CDR1 and CDR2 (germline): MNHEY, SMNVEV (reference sequence). The CDR3 is 15 amino acids. V lost 6 bases, J lost 1 base, and 6 bases stayed unmatched. The CDR3 bases are TGTGCCAGCAGGGCGACAGGGGAGGGCACAGATACGCAGTATTTT. Protein product: CASRATGEGTDTQYF.

The chain uses TRBV2 and TRBJ2-7, with D possibly TRBD1 on 7 matching bases. CDR1 and CDR2 from the germline V gene are SNHLY and FYNNEI. The V end was cut by 3 bases, the J end by 2 bases, with 17 bases between. The length of the CDR3 is 16 residues. The CDR3 sequence: CASSERTGGGTYEQYF. The DNA for the CDR3 is TGTGCCAGCAGTGAGAGGACAGGCGGCGGGACCTACGAGCAGTACTTC. The whole variable domain, filled in from reference TRBV2 and TRBJ2-7, reads EPEVTQTPSHQVTQMGQEVILRCVPISNHLYFYWYRQILGQKVEFLVSFYNNEISEKSEIFDDQFSVERPDGSNFTLKIRSTKLEDSAMYFCASSERTGGGTYEQYFGPGTRLTVT.

The V gene is TRBV11-2, the J gene TRBJ2-3; tentative D call: TRBD2 (5 bases). Germline V gene lookup returns CDR1 SGHAT and CDR2 FQNNGV. The V end lost 1 base, the J end lost 4 bases, and 12 bases lay between the germline ends. The CDR3 has 15 residues. The CDR3 nucleotides are TGTGCCAGCAGCTTAGGTCTAGGGAGAGCAGATACGCAGTATTTT. It is translated as CASSLGLGRADTQYF.

The DNA for the CDR3 is TGTGCCACCAGCAGAGGCAGGGTCAGCTCCTACGAGCAGTACTTC. It translates to CATSRGRVSSYEQYF. The J gene is TRBJ2-7, the V gene TRBV15; tentatively, D is TRBD1 (5 bases). CDR1 is LNHNV and CDR2 is YYDKDF in the germline V gene (reference sequence). The CDR3 sequence is 15 residues long. V lost 1 base, J lost 0 bases, and 10 bases lay in between.

Only one count was recorded for this clone. The rearrangement links TRBV10-3 to TRBJ2-2; 7 bases map to TRBD2. The CDR3 consists of 15 residues. Per the germline V gene, CDR1 is ENHRY and CDR2 is SYGVKD. J lost 2 bases, V lost 9 bases, and 9 bases had no gene match. DNA for the CDR3: TGTGCCATTCATAAAGGGAGGGAAAACACCGGGGAGCTGTTTTTT. It translates to CAIHKGRENTGELFF.

The rearrangement links TRBV19 to TRBJ2-7; the D gene is possibly TRBD2 (5 bases). V lost 4 bases and J lost 2, with 15 bases in between. Germline V gene data show CDR1 as LNHDA and CDR2 as SQIVND (reference sequence). CDR3 length equals 15 residues. The CDR3 region has the DNA TGTGCCAGTAGTAGTACTAGGATTGGAACCTACGAGCAGTACTTC. The encoded protein is CASSSTRIGTYEQYF.

This sequence joins TRBV19 and TRBJ2-1, with TRBD1 matching over 8 bases. The junction had 11 bases not matched to a gene; V was cut back by 4 bases and J by 6 bases. Germline CDR1 is LNHDA and CDR2 is SQIVND (reference sequence). This CDR3 has 16 amino acids. This chain's CDR3 is CASSTADRGSLNEQFF. CDR3 in DNA: TGTGCCAGTAGTACCGCAGACAGGGGATCCCTCAATGAGCAGTTCTTC.

This clone is medium-sized within its sample. The chain combines TRBV7-9 with TRBJ2-7; TRBD2 aligns across 9 bases. This CDR3 spans 15 amino acids. In germline, CDR1 is SEHNR, CDR2 FQNEAQ (reference sequence). V shed 5 bases and J 4 bases; nucleotides not matched to a gene: 9. CDR3 coding DNA: TGTGCCAGCAGCCTTGAGGCGGGAGGGCCGTACGAGCAGTACTTC. This encodes CASSLEAGGPYEQYF.

In this sample, this clone turned up once. This chain links TRBV7-9 with TRBJ1-2; weak D call: TRBD1 (5 bases). The V gene lost 1 base and the J gene lost 4 bases, with 13 bases spanning the gap. Germline-derived CDR1 and CDR2 are SEHNR and FQNEAQ (reference sequence). The CDR3 covers 15 residues. As DNA, the CDR3 is TGTGCCAGCAGCTTAGAGTCTGGAAGGGGCTATGGCTACACCTTC. The encoded protein is CASSLESGRGYGYTF.

The CDR3 DNA follows: TGTGCCAGCAGCTTAGACAGCTCCTACGAGCAGTACTTC. It translates to CASSLDSSYEQYF. The rearrangement uses TRBV7-3 and TRBJ2-7; a weak D match, TRBD1 (5 bases). Germline V gives CDR1 SGHTA, CDR2 FQGTGA. V shed 2 bases and J shed 0 bases, with 5 bases lying between them. The CDR3 loop spans 13 amino acids.

J is TRBJ1-1 and V is TRBV27; the match to TRBD1 covers 8 bases. CDR1 MNHEY and CDR2 SMNVEV come from the germline V gene (reference sequence). This CDR3 comprises 14 residues. The junction had 7 bases not matched to a gene; V was cut back by 4 bases and J by 6 bases. This chain's CDR3 is CASSSGQGHAEAFF. The CDR3 DNA reads TGTGCCAGCAGTTCCGGACAGGGTCACGCTGAAGCTTTCTTT.

This clone has a handful of counts. The chain employs TRBV5-6 and TRBJ1-1, with TRBD1 as a possible D gene (5 bases). The CDR3 is made up of 13 amino acids. Between the trimmed V and J ends, which lost 0 bases and 11 bases, there was a span of 14 bases. CDR1 is SGHDT and CDR2 is YYEEEE in the germline V gene. This CDR3 reads CASSLVDSSKAFF. The CDR3 region has the DNA TGTGCCAGCAGCTTGGTTGACAGCTCGAAGGCTTTCTTT.

The V gene is TRBV19, the J gene TRBJ1-6; TRBD1 matches at 7 bases. The J segment lost 9 bases and the V segment lost 1 base, leaving 12 bases of the junction unmatched. The CDR3 consists of 17 residues. Germline loops: CDR1 LNHDA, CDR2 SQIVND (reference sequence). This chain's CDR3 is CASSIVSLVPGGSPLHF. For the CDR3, the DNA is TGTGCCAGTAGTATAGTTTCCCTGGTACCAGGGGGTTCACCCCTCCACTTT.